This paragraph covers one TCR beta chain sequence. The antigen is not known. These data belong to a study of T-cell memory formation after mild COVID-19. Regarding the study as a whole: That cross-reactive memory joined was suggested by some responding clones appearing in pre-infection memory. Among clones contracting day 15 to 85, CD4/CD8 was balanced, whereas later expanders leaned CD4+.

After removal of 0 bases from V and 7 bases from J, the junction contained 8 bases not matched to a gene. CDR3 length equals 16 residues. Looked up from germline, CDR1 is SGDLS and CDR2 is YYNGEE. Barcoded TCR alpha and TCR beta cDNA libraries with UMIs came from 5'RACE using constant-segment primers. Each CDR3 protein gets one entry after TCRdb re-called the 5' RACE reads with MiXCR. The data show under 550,000 distinct CDR3 sequences, around a sixth seen once. The receptor's source is an adult woman who had mild COVID-19 (a few samples of this study predate the infection). Cell type and time point are not known. The chain carries TRBV9 and TRBJ2-2; 8 bases line up with TRBD2. The material sequenced was PBMCs or a T cell subset sorted from them (not recorded which). The CDR3 bases are TGTGCCAGCAGCGTAGATGCAGCGGGGGATCACGGGGAGCTGTTTTTT. It yields the protein CASSVDAAGDHGELFF.